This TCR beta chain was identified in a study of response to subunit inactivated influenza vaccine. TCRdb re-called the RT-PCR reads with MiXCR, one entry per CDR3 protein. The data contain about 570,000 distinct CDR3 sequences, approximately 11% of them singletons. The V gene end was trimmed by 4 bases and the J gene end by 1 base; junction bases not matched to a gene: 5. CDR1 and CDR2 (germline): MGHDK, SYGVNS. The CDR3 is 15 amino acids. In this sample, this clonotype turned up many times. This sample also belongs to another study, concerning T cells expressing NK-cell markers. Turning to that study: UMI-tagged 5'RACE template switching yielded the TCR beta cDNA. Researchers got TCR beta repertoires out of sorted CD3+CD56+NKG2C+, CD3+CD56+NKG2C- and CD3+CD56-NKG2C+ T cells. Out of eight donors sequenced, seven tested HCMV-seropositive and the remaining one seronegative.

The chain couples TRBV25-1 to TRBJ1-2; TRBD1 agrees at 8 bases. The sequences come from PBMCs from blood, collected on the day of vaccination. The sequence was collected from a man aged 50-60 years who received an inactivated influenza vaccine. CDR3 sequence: CASSAPGQGNYGYTF. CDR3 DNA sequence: TGTGCCAGCAGTGCCCCCGGACAGGGTAACTATGGCTACACCTTC.